The TCR beta chain under discussion was sequenced for a study of T cells in narcolepsy. Study observations and caveats: Blood of same and different patients, but not healthy controls, reportedly held recurring autoreactive clonotypes. Comparing one patient's CSF and blood CD4+ clonotypes highlighted HCRT- and TRIB2-specific autoreactive clonotypes.

The protocol was immunoSEQ multiplex PCR, while the TCRdb copy is restricted to in-frame clones and leaves out a portion. This sample has about 18,000 clones; over 55% occur once, and the top ten carry more than 13%. Concerning this clone itself: The target antigen is unknown.

The germline V gene encodes CDR1 SGHDN and CDR2 FVKESK. The V gene end was trimmed by 7 bases and the J gene end by 2 bases; junction bases not matched to a gene: 3. The CDR3 totals 14 residues. The chain couples TRBV14 to TRBJ2-1, with 9 bases matching TRBD2. The origin of this receptor is a human donor with narcolepsy. The sequenced sample consisted of CD45RA- memory CD8+ T cells from PBMCs. CDR3 residues: CASTLAGTYNEQFF. In nucleotides, the CDR3 is TGTGCCAGCACCCTAGCGGGGACCTACAATGAGCAGTTCTTC.